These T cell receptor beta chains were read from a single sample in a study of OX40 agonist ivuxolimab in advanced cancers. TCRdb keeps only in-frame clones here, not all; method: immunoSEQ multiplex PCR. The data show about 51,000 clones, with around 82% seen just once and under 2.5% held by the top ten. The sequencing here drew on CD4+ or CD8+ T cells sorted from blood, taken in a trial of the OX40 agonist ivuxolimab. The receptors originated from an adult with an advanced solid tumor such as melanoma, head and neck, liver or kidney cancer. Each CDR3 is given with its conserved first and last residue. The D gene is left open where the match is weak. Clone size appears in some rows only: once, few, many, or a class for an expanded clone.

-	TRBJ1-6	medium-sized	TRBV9	TGTGCCAGCAGCAGATGGCGGGACGGGGATTCACCCCTCCACTTT	CASSRWRDGDSPLHF
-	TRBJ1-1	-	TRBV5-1	TGCGCCAGCAGGATAGCTCTGGACACTGAAGCTTTCTTT	CASRIALDTEAFF
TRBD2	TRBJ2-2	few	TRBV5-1	TGCGCCAGCAGCTTCCTAGCGGCAACCGGGGAGCTGTTTTTT	CASSFLAATGELFF
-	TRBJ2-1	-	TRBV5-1	TGCGCCAGCAGCTTGGGGCAGGGCAACAATGAGCAGTTCTTC	CASSLGQGNNEQFF
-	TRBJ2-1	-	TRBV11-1	TGTGCCAGCAGCTTACAGGGAGGAGGTTACAATGAGCAGTTCTTC	CASSLQGGGYNEQFF
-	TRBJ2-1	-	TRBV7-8	TGTGCCAGCAGACTGACTAGAGGGTACAATGAGCAGTTCTTC	CASRLTRGYNEQFF
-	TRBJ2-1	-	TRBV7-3	TGTGCCAGCAGCTTAGGCCTCTCATACAATGAGCAGTTCTTC	CASSLGLSYNEQFF
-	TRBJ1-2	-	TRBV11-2	TGTGCCAGCAGCCCCATAAGGACCAATCTCACGAGGGGCTACACCTTC	CASSPIRTNLTRGYTF
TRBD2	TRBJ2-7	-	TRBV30	TGTGCCTGGAGTAGAGGGATCGGGAGGGGCTACGAGCAGTACTTC	CAWSRGIGRGYEQYF
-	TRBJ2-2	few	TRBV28	TGTGCCAGCAGCCCCGGCGGGGGCGCGAACACCGGGGAGCTGTTTTTT	CASSPGGGANTGELFF
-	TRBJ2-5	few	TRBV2	TGTGCCAGCAGTGAAGTTCCCTCCGGGGGGACCCAGTACTTC	CASSEVPSGGTQYF
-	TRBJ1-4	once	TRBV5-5	TGTGCCAGCAGCTTCTCAGGGTACGGTGAAAAACTGTTTTTT	CASSFSGYGEKLFF
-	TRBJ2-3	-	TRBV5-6	TGTGCCAGCAGCGTCCGGGTGGGAGCCCCAGATACGCAGTATTTT	CASSVRVGAPDTQYF
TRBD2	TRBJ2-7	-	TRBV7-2	TGTGCCAGCAGCTTAGAGTCGGGCAGCGGGACTAGGGCGTCCGAGCAGTACTTC	CASSLESGSGTRASEQYF